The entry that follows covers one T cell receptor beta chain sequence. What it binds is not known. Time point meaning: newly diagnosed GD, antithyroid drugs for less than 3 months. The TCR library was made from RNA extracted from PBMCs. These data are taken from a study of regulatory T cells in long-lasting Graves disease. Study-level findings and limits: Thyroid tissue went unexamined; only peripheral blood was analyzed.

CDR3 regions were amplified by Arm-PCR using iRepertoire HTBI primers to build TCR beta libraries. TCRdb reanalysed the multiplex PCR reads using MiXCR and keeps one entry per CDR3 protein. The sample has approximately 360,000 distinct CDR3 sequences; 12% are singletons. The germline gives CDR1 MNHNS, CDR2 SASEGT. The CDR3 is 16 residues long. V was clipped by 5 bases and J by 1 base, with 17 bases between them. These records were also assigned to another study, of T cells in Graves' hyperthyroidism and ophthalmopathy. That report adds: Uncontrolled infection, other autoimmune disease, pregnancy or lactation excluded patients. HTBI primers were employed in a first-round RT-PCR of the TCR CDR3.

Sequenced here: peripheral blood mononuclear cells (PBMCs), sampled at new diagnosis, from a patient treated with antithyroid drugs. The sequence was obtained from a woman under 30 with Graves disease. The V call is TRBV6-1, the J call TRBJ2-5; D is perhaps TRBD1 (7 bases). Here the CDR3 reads CASSRDFQGGQETQYF. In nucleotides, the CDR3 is TGTGCCAGCAGTCGGGACTTCCAGGGGGGCCAAGAGACCCAGTACTTC.